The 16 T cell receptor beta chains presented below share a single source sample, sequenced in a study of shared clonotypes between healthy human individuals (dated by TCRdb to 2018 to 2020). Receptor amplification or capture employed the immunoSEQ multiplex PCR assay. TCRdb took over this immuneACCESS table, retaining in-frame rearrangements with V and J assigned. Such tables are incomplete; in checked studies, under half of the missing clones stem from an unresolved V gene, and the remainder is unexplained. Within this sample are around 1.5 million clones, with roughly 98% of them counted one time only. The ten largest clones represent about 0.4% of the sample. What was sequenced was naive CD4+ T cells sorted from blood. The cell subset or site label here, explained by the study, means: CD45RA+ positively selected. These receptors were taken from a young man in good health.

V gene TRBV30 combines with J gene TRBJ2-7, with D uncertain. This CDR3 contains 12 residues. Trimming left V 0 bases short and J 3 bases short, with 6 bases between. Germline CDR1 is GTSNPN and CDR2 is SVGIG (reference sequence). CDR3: CAWSVPDYEQYF. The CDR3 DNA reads TGTGCCTGGAGTGTACCGGACTACGAGCAGTACTTC.

Here the CDR3 DNA reads TGTGCCGGCCAGGGGGATGGAAACACCATATATTTT. The encoded protein is CAGQGDGNTIYF. The chain links TRBV7-9 to TRBJ1-3; 7 nucleotides line up with TRBD1. Germline CDR1 is SEHNR and CDR2 is FQNEAQ (reference sequence). The CDR3 loop spans 12 amino acids. The J segment lost 3 bases and the V segment lost 11 bases, leaving 4 bases of the junction unmatched. Combining the CDR3 with reference TRBV7-9 and TRBJ1-3 gives the whole variable domain DTGVSQNPRHKITKRGQNVTFRCDPISEHNRLYWYRQTLGQGPEFLTYFQNEAQLEKSRLLSDRFSAERPKGSFSTLEIQRTEQGDSAMYLCAGQGDGNTIYFGEGSWLTVV.

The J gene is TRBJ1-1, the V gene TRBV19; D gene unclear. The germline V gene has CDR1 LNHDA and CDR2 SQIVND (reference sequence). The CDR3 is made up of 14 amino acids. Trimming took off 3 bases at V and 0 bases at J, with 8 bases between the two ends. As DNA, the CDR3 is TGTGCCAGTAGTATTTCGCTGATGAACACTGAAGCTTTCTTT. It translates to CASSISLMNTEAFF.

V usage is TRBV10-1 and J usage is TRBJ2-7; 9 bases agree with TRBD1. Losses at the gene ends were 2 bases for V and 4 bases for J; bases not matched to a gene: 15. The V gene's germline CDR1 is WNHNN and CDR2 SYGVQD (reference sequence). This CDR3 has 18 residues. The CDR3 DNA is TGCGCCAGCAGTGAGCCGCCTCTAGGACAGGGGTCCTCTTACGAGCAGTACTTC. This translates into CASSEPPLGQGSSYEQYF.

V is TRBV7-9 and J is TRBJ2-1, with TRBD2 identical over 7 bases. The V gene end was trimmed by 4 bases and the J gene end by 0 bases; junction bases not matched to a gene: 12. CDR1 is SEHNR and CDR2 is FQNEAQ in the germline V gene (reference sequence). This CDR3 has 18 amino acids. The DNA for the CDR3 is TGTGCCAGCAGCTATACTAGCGTAGGTTTTCGCTCCTACAATGAGCAGTTCTTC. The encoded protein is CASSYTSVGFRSYNEQFF.

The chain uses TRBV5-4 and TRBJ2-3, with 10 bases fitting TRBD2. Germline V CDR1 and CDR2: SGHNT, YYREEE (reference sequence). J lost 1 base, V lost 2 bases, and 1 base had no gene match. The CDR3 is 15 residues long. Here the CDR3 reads CASSFLAGGTDTQYF. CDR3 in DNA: TGTGCCAGCAGCTTTCTAGCGGGAGGCACAGATACGCAGTATTTT.

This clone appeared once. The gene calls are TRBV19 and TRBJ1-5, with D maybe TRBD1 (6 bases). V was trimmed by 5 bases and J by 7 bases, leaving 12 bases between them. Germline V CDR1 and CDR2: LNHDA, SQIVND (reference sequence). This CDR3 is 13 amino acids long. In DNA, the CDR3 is TGTGCCAGTAGTCAGGGGTGGGAGCAGCCCCAGCATTTT. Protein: CASSQGWEQPQHF.

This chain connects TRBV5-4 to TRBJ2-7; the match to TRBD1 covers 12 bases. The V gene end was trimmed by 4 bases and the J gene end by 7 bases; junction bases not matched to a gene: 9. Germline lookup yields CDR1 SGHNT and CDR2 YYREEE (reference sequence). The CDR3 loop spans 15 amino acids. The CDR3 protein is CASSDTGTGGWEQYF. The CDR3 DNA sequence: TGTGCCAGCAGCGATACCGGGACAGGGGGCTGGGAGCAGTACTTC.

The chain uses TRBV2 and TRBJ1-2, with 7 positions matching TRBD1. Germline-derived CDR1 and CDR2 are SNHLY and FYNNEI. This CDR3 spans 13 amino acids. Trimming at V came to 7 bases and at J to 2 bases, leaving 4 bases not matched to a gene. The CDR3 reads CASKPGQNYGYTF. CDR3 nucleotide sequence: TGTGCCAGCAAACCGGGACAGAACTATGGCTACACCTTC.

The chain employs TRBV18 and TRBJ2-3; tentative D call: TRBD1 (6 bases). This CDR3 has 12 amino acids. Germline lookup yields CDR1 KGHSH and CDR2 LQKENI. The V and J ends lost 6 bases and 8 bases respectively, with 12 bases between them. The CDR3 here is CASSPTGSTQYF. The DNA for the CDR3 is TGTGCCAGCTCCCCAACAGGGTCTACGCAGTATTTT. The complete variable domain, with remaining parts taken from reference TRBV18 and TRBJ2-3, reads NAGVMQNPRHLVRRRGQEARLRCSPMKGHSHVYWYRQLPEEGLKFMVYLQKENIIDESGMPKERFSAEFPKEGPSILRIQQVVRGDSAAYFCASSPTGSTQYFGPGTRLTVL.

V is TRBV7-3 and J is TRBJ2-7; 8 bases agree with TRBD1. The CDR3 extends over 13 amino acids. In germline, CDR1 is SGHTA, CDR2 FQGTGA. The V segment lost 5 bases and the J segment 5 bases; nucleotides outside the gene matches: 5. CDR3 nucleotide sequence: TGTGCCAGCAGCATGTACAGGGGGGACGAGCAGTACTTC. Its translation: CASSMYRGDEQYF.

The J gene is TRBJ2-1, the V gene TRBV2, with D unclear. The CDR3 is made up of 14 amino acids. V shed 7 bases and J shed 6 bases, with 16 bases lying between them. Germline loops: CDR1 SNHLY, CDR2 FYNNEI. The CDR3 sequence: CASKGAYDGNEQFF. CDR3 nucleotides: TGTGCCAGCAAAGGAGCGTATGACGGCAATGAGCAGTTCTTC.

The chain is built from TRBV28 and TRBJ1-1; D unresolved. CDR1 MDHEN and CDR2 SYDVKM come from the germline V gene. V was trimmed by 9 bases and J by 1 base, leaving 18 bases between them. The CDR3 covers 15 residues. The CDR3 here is CASKPRRGRNTEAFF. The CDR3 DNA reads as TGTGCCAGTAAGCCTCGACGAGGACGGAACACTGAAGCTTTCTTT.

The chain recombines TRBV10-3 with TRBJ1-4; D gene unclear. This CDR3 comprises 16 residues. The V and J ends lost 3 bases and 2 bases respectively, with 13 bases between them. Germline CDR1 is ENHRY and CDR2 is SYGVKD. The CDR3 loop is CAISDPSGRTNEKLFF. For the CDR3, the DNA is TGTGCCATCAGTGACCCCTCGGGGAGGACTAATGAAAAACTGTTTTTT.

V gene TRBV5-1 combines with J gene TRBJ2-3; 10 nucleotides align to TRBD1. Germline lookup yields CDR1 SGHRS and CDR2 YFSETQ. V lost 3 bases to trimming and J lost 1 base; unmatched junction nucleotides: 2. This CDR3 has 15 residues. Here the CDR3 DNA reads TGCGCCAGCAGCTCCGACAGGGGGCGCACAGATACGCAGTATTTT. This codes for CASSSDRGRTDTQYF.

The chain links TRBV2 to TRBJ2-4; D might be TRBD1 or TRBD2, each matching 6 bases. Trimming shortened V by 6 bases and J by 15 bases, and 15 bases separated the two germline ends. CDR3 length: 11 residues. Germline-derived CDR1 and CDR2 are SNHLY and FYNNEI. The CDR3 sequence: CASSAGHFGYF. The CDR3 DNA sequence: TGTGCCAGCAGCGCGGGACATTTCGGGTACTTC. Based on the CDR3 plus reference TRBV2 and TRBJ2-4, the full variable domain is EPEVTQTPSHQVTQMGQEVILRCVPISNHLYFYWYRQILGQKVEFLVSFYNNEISEKSEIFDDQFSVERPDGSNFTLKIRSTKLEDSAMYFCASSAGHFGYFGAGTRLSVL.